The 30 T cell receptor beta chains given below trace back to one sample, sequenced in a study of cytomegalovirus exposure and HLA in healthy donors. This PCR relied on a set of 60 Vbeta primers and 13 Jbeta primers. The table came from immunoSEQ multiplex PCR; TCRdb's copy has only in-frame clones and leaves some out. Of 80,000 to 100,000 clones in the sample, 70% to 75% were seen once. The specimen sequenced was PBMCs. These receptors were collected from a woman aged 18-35 years in good health and CMV-seropositive.

V is TRBV2 and J is TRBJ2-7, with D possibly matching TRBD2 (5 bases). The CDR3 contains 14 residues. V shed 6 bases and J shed 2 bases, with 14 bases lying between them. Germline loops: CDR1 SNHLY, CDR2 FYNNEI. The CDR3 coding sequence is TGTGCCAGCAGATTCGACCTAGCCACCTACGAGCAGTACTTC. Its translation: CASRFDLATYEQYF.

This chain uses TRBV18 with TRBJ2-7; D remains ambiguous. V lost 3 bases to trimming and J lost 0 bases, with 3 bases between them. This CDR3 contains 12 residues. Germline V gene lookup returns CDR1 KGHSH and CDR2 LQKENI. For the CDR3, the DNA is TGTGCCAGCTCACCGAGCTCCTACGAGCAGTACTTC. This codes for CASSPSSYEQYF.

The V call is TRBV11-2, the J call TRBJ2-5, with D unclear. CDR1 is SGHAT and CDR2 is FQNNGV in the germline V gene. The V end lost 3 bases, the J end lost 0 bases, and 5 bases lay between the germline ends. The CDR3 totals 13 residues. The CDR3 loop reads CASSFDNQETQYF. CDR3 sequence (DNA): TGTGCCAGCAGCTTTGACAACCAAGAGACCCAGTACTTC.

V gene TRBV19 combines with J gene TRBJ1-2; 7 positions agree with TRBD1. Trimming removed 5 bases from V and 5 bases from J; junction bases left unmatched: 14. Germline V gives CDR1 LNHDA, CDR2 SQIVND (reference sequence). The CDR3 contains 16 residues. The DNA for the CDR3 is TGTGCCAGTAGTCTTCGGACAGGCCGGACTATTTATGGCTACACCTTC. It codes for CASSLRTGRTIYGYTF.

With respect to this clone: This may be a read error: a much more frequent sequence differs by one nucleotide. The rearrangement uses TRBV6-4 and TRBJ2-6; perhaps TRBD1 as D (6 bases). Per the germline V gene, CDR1 is MRHNA and CDR2 is SNTAGT. CDR3 size: 15 residues. Trimming stripped 3 bases from V and 0 bases from J, with 6 bases between. CDR3 nucleotide sequence: TGTGCCAGCAGTGAGGACAGCTCTGGGGCCAACGTCCTGACTTTC. It specifies CASSEDSSGANVLTF.

The CDR3 nucleotides read TGTGCCAGCAGTACGAAGGTAGAGCAGGGTAATTCACCCCTCCACTTT. It codes for CASSTKVEQGNSPLHF. This sequence joins TRBV5-4 and TRBJ1-6; D might be TRBD1 (5 bases). V lost 5 bases and J lost 6, with 18 bases in between. Germline loops: CDR1 SGHNT, CDR2 YYREEE (reference sequence). This CDR3 contains 16 residues.

This clone was seen a handful of times. This sequence joins TRBV19 and TRBJ2-3; 7 bases are a match to TRBD2. This CDR3 region has 15 residues. The V gene's germline CDR1 is LNHDA and CDR2 SQIVND (reference sequence). The V and J ends lost 3 bases and 3 bases, in that order; junction bases with no gene match: 6. DNA for the CDR3: TGTGCCAGTAGTATGGGGAGGGCCAATACAGATACGCAGTATTTT. Amino acids: CASSMGRANTDTQYF.

The rearrangement joins TRBV6-6 to TRBJ2-4, with 13 bases that match TRBD2. The CDR3 has 16 residues. Trimming cost V 0 bases and J 6 bases; bases outside gene matches: 2. From germline, CDR1 is MNHNY and CDR2 SVGAGI (reference sequence). The CDR3 DNA sequence: TGTGCCAGCAGTTACTCGACTAGCGGGGGGTCAAACATTCAGTACTTC. Translation gives CASSYSTSGGSNIQYF.

This clone was counted a few times. The rearrangement uses TRBV10-1 and TRBJ2-5; 10 positions match TRBD2. Germline loops: CDR1 WNHNN, CDR2 SYGVQD (reference sequence). CDR3 length equals 13 residues. V was pared by 10 bases and J by 3 bases, with 5 bases of the junction left unmatched. CDR3: CATDTSGEETQYF. The DNA for the CDR3 is TGCGCCACCGATACTAGCGGGGAAGAGACCCAGTACTTC.

The rearrangement joins TRBV19 to TRBJ2-7; 12 bases map to TRBD2. CDR3 size: 16 residues. Germline CDR1 reads LNHDA; CDR2 reads SQIVND (reference sequence). V shed 4 bases and J 1 base; nucleotides not matched to a gene: 5. The CDR3 reads CASSKGLAGPSYEQYF. In DNA, the CDR3 is TGTGCCAGTAGTAAAGGACTAGCGGGACCTTCCTACGAGCAGTACTTC.

This clone was observed a few times. The chain employs TRBV6-1 and TRBJ2-7, with 7 bases aligning to TRBD2. The CDR3 runs to 15 residues. CDR1 and CDR2 from the germline V gene are MNHNS and SASEGT. The trim removed 5 bases at V and 5 bases at J, leaving 12 bases unmatched. The chain's CDR3 is CASSTMGGAGHEQYF. The CDR3 region has the DNA TGTGCCAGCAGTACCATGGGAGGAGCGGGACACGAGCAGTACTTC.

As for this clone: One end of the junction does not line up with germline, which may come from a read error. J is TRBJ1-2 and V is TRBV7-7; D is unresolved. Germline CDR1 is SSHAT and CDR2 is FNYEAQ (reference sequence). This CDR3 has 13 residues. CDR3 DNA: TGTGCTAGCAGCTTACACAGAATCTATGGCTACACCTTC. Translating it yields CASSLHRIYGYTF.

CDR3 residues: CASSRDRLNTEAFF. The CDR3 nucleotides are TGTGCCAGCAGTCGAGACAGGCTGAACACTGAAGCTTTCTTT. This chain links TRBV6-5 with TRBJ1-1, with a tentative D call TRBD1 (6 bases). Trimming left V 5 bases short and J 0 bases short, with 10 bases between. Germline CDR1 MNHEY, CDR2 SVGAGI. The CDR3 extends over 14 amino acids.

This clone was counted a few times. This chain uses TRBV28 with TRBJ2-7, with 10 nucleotides matching TRBD1. CDR3 length equals 15 residues. Looked up from germline, CDR1 is MDHEN and CDR2 is SYDVKM. V shed 6 bases, J shed 2 bases, and the junction held 7 bases outside the gene matches. The CDR3 spells CASRRGQGWAYEQYF. The CDR3 DNA reads as TGTGCCAGCAGGAGGGGACAGGGGTGGGCCTACGAGCAGTACTTC.

This clone came up a few times. This chain joins TRBV9 and TRBJ1-2; D not certain. CDR3 length equals 13 residues. Trimming shortened V by 5 bases and J by 10 bases, and 18 bases separated the two germline ends. Germline lookup yields CDR1 SGDLS and CDR2 YYNGEE. CDR3 sequence (DNA): TGTGCCAGCAGTCTTAGGGATGACGGGGTCTACACCTTC. Translation: CASSLRDDGVYTF.

The chain has TRBV4-1 and TRBJ2-7, with 11 bases identical to TRBD2. CDR3 length: 15 amino acids. CDR1 is MGHRA and CDR2 is YSYEKL in the germline V gene. The ends lost 4 bases at V and 2 bases at J; junction bases unmatched: 4. The CDR3 here is CASSLLAGDPYEQYF. DNA for the CDR3: TGCGCCAGCAGCCTACTAGCGGGGGACCCCTACGAGCAGTACTTC.

This clone has a handful of counts. The chain links TRBV9 to TRBJ2-1; TRBD2 matches 12 bases. Looked up from germline, CDR1 is SGDLS and CDR2 is YYNGEE. J gave up 7 bases and V 0 bases, and 17 bases lay outside the gene matches. The CDR3 runs 20 residues. This CDR3 is CASSVGGLAGGPKMLNEQFF. DNA for the CDR3: TGTGCCAGCAGCGTAGGTGGCCTAGCGGGGGGGCCGAAGATGTTAAATGAGCAGTTCTTC.

This chain links TRBV19 with TRBJ2-3; D gene uncertain. The CDR3 is 10 amino acids. Germline V gene sequence: CDR1 LNHDA, CDR2 SQIVND (reference sequence). V lost 9 bases to trimming and J lost 6 bases, with 7 bases between them. In DNA, the CDR3 is TGTGCCAGCGGAGTGGATACGCAGTATTTT. Translation gives CASGVDTQYF.

The chain is built from TRBV5-1 and TRBJ2-1; 8 bases line up with TRBD2. Germline V gene data show CDR1 as SGHRS and CDR2 as YFSETQ. Trimming cost V 3 bases and J 0 bases; bases outside gene matches: 2. This CDR3 contains 15 residues. In DNA, the CDR3 is TGCGCCAGCAGCTCGGGGGGGCTCTCCTACAATGAGCAGTTCTTC. This gives the protein CASSSGGLSYNEQFF.

The gene calls are TRBV19 and TRBJ1-5, with a possible D match to TRBD1 (5 bases). The CDR3 consists of 16 residues. CDR1 is LNHDA and CDR2 is SQIVND in the germline V gene (reference sequence). V shed 2 bases and J shed 1 base, with 12 bases lying between them. CDR3 nucleotide sequence: TGTGCCAGTAGTATATCTTGGGGCCTAAGCAATCAGCCCCAGCATTTT. Protein sequence: CASSISWGLSNQPQHF.

The DNA of the CDR3 is TGCGCCAGCACTCCTCAGGGTAGCTATGGCTACACCTTC. Translated: CASTPQGSYGYTF. This sequence joins TRBV5-1 and TRBJ1-2, with D perhaps matching TRBD1 (5 bases). V dropped 6 bases and J dropped 4 bases, with 13 bases sitting between them. Germline V gene sequence: CDR1 SGHRS, CDR2 YFSETQ. The CDR3 is 13 amino acids. The complete variable domain, with remaining parts taken from reference TRBV5-1 and TRBJ1-2, reads KAGVTQTPRYLIKTRGQQVTLSCSPISGHRSVSWYQQTPGQGLQFLFEYFSETQRNKGNFPGRFSGRQFSNSRSEMNVSTLELGDSALYLCASTPQGSYGYTFGSGTRLTVV.

The chain uses TRBV5-4 and TRBJ2-5, with 7 bases aligning to TRBD1. CDR1 is SGHNT, CDR2 YYREEE, per germline (reference sequence). V trimming: 4 bases; J trimming: 2 bases; junction bases outside the gene matches: 5. The CDR3 has 14 residues. CDR3 coding DNA: TGTGCCAGCAGCGTGGGACAGAGACAAGAGACCCAGTACTTC. The encoded protein is CASSVGQRQETQYF.

The chain carries TRBV13 and TRBJ2-3, with 8 bases identical to TRBD1. Trimming cost V 3 bases and J 4 bases; bases outside gene matches: 3. CDR1 is PRHDT and CDR2 is FYEKMQ in the germline V gene (reference sequence). The CDR3 runs to 14 residues. The CDR3 is CASSLGTGPDTQYF. CDR3 DNA sequence: TGTGCCAGCAGCTTGGGGACAGGTCCAGATACGCAGTATTTT.

This chain joins TRBV27 and TRBJ2-3, with TRBD2 matching over 8 bases. This CDR3 is built from 14 residues. J lost 6 bases, V lost 6 bases, and 8 bases had no gene match. Germline V lookup: CDR1 MNHEY, CDR2 SMNVEV (reference sequence). CDR3 protein: CASRRREAVDTQYF. Here the CDR3 DNA reads TGTGCCAGCAGGCGGCGGGAGGCAGTGGATACGCAGTATTTT.

The chain carries TRBV28 and TRBJ2-7, with 11 positions matching TRBD1. CDR1 and CDR2 (germline): MDHEN, SYDVKM. V trimming: 4 bases; J trimming: 5 bases; junction bases outside the gene matches: 7. The CDR3 consists of 15 residues. CDR3 nucleotide sequence: TGTGCCAGCAGTTACCTGGACAGGGGGCGAAACGAGCAGTACTTC. Residues: CASSYLDRGRNEQYF. Supplemented by reference TRBV28 and TRBJ2-7, the full variable domain reads DVKVTQSSRYLVKRTGEKVFLECVQDMDHENMFWYRQDPGLGLRLIYFSYDVKMKEKGDIPEGYSVSREKKERFSLILESASTNQTSMYLCASSYLDRGRNEQYFGPGTRLTVT.

The V call is TRBV7-9, the J call TRBJ1-5, with TRBD1 matching over 7 bases. This CDR3 has 14 residues. Per germline, CDR1 SEHNR and CDR2 FQNEAQ (reference sequence). The V gene end was trimmed by 1 base and the J gene end by 4 bases; junction bases not matched to a gene: 1. The CDR3 sequence is CASSLGDRNQPQHF. The CDR3 coding sequence is TGTGCCAGCAGCTTAGGGGACAGAAATCAGCCCCAGCATTTT. Combining the CDR3 with reference TRBV7-9 and TRBJ1-5 gives the whole variable domain DTGVSQNPRHKITKRGQNVTFRCDPISEHNRLYWYRQTLGQGPEFLTYFQNEAQLEKSRLLSDRFSAERPKGSFSTLEIQRTEQGDSAMYLCASSLGDRNQPQHFGDGTRLSIL.

The chain carries TRBV10-3 and TRBJ2-1, with a weak D call TRBD2 (5 bases). Germline lookup yields CDR1 ENHRY and CDR2 SYGVKD. CDR3 length equals 15 residues. V was cut by 7 bases and J by 0 bases, with 13 bases left in between. The CDR3 DNA sequence: TGTGCCATCAAGAATGCGGGCCCCTCCTACAATGAGCAGTTCTTC. This encodes CAIKNAGPSYNEQFF.

In DNA, the CDR3 is TGCGCCAGCACCCAATGGGCCAATCAGCCCCAGCATTTT. Amino acids: CASTQWANQPQHF. This chain links TRBV23-1 with TRBJ1-5; D remains unclear. TRBV23-1 is marked as an open reading frame, function uncertain. The CDR3 sequence is 13 residues long. The V end lost 7 bases, the J end lost 3 bases, and 10 bases lay between the germline ends.

V usage is TRBV27 and J usage is TRBJ2-3; the D gene is possibly TRBD1 (6 bases). With 8 bases removed from V and 4 bases from J, the gap between germline ends came to 13 bases. CDR3 length: 13 amino acids. CDR1 is MNHEY, CDR2 SMNVEV, per germline (reference sequence). The DNA of the CDR3 is TGTGCCAGCGGTAGGGGGACCTCAGATACGCAGTATTTT. Its protein product is CASGRGTSDTQYF.

V gene TRBV4-1 combines with J gene TRBJ1-5; 7 positions match TRBD1. Per germline, CDR1 MGHRA and CDR2 YSYEKL. The CDR3 contains 16 residues. With V trimmed by 5 bases and J by 1 base, 8 bases remained unmatched. CDR3 DNA sequence: TGCGCCAGCAGCTCCTCAGAGGGGGCAAGCAATCAGCCCCAGCATTTT. Encoded protein: CASSSSEGASNQPQHF.